The source of this T cell receptor beta chain is a study of CD8 T cell repertoires and HIV-1 epitope variants. Study background: Epitopes were three Gag families plus Nef HW9 and YT9. An uncultured baseline aliquot held 1M T cells.

Sequencing of TCR beta CDR3 used immunoSEQ survey depth. Clones were read by immunoSEQ multiplex PCR, and TCRdb kept only the in-frame ones, dropping some. The sample has approximately 1,200 clones; 50% to 80% are singletons. Germline loops: CDR1 MDHEN, CDR2 SYDVKM. The CDR3 loop spans 14 amino acids. Trimming left V 3 bases short and J 1 base short, with 9 bases between. A note on this clone: The target antigen is unknown.

The material sequenced was cultured CD8+ T cells derived from PBMCs. The clonotype comes from a male donor with HIV. The chain joins TRBV28 to TRBJ1-1, with D perhaps matching TRBD1 (5 bases). The CDR3 DNA reads TGTGCCAGCAGTTTGACGGGGGGGAACACTGAAGCTTTCTTT. As protein: CASSLTGGNTEAFF.